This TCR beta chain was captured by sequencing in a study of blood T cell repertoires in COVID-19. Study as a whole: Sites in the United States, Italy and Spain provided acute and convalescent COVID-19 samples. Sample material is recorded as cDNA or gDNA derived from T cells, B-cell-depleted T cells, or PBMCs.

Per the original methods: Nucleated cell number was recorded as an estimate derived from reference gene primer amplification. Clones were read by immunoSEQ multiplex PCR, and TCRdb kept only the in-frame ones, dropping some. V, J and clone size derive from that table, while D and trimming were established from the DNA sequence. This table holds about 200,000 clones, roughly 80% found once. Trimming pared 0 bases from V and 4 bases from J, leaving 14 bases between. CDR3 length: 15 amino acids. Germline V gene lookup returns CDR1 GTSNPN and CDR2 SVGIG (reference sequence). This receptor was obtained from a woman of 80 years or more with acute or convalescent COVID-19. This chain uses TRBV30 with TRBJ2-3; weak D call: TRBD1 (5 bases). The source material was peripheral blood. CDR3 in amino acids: CAWSVPQGLADTQYF. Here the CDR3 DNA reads TGTGCCTGGAGTGTGCCGCAGGGTCTAGCAGATACGCAGTATTTT.